The clone carrying this T cell receptor beta chain was seen a few times. The source of the sample is a study of T-cell memory formation after mild COVID-19. This CDR3 is built from 15 residues. Germline V gene sequence: CDR1 LGHNA, CDR2 YSLEER. V lost 1 base, J lost 5 bases, and 3 bases stayed unmatched. Each CDR3 protein is one row after TCRdb ran MiXCR on the 5' RACE reads. Of hundreds of thousands of distinct CDR3 sequences listed, roughly 17% are singletons. The chain is built from TRBV4-3 and TRBJ2-1, with TRBD1 identical over 9 bases. The sequence derives from a man aged 18 to 30 who had mild COVID-19 (a few samples of this study predate the infection). Cell type and time point are not known. Sequenced material: PBMCs or a T cell subset sorted from them (not recorded which). CDR3 amino acids: CASSQGWTGDNEQFF. CDR3 DNA sequence: TGCGCCAGCAGCCAAGGTTGGACAGGGGACAATGAGCAGTTCTTC.